Given below is one T cell receptor (beta chain) in context. Germline V gene data show CDR1 as LNHDA and CDR2 as SQIVND (reference sequence). The CDR3 covers 15 residues. Trimming took 1 base from V and 8 from J, leaving 12 bases between them. The source of the sample is a study of blood T cell repertoires in COVID-19. Study context: The samples span acute and convalescent COVID-19 from the United States, Italy and Spain.

Generated by immunoSEQ multiplex PCR, the TCRdb table keeps only in-frame clones and is missing some. The table lists about 380,000 clones, 80% to 90% of them singletons. For recovered donors of Cohort 3, there were two negative PCRs, clearance, or symptom resolution. The chain links TRBV19 to TRBJ1-6; no clear D gene. The TCR sequence derives from a man between 25 and 39 years old who had recovered from COVID-19. The source material was PBMCs or T cells enriched from blood (not recorded which). CDR3 in amino acids: CASSIGRLLDSPLHF. The CDR3 coding sequence is TGTGCCAGTAGTATAGGGCGGTTGTTGGATTCACCCCTCCACTTT.